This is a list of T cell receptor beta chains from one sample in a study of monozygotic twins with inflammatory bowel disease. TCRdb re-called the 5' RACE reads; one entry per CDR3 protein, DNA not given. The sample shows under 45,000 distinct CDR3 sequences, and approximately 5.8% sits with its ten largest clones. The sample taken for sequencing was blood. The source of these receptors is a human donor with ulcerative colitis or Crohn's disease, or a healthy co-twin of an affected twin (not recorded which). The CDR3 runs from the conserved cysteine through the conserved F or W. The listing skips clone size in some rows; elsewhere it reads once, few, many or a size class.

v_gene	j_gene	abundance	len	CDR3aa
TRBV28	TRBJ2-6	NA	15	CASSPAGAGANVLTF
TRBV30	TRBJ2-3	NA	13	CAWSVGGPDTQYF
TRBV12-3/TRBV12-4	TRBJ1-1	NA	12	CASSLVGTEAFF
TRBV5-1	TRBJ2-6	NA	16	CASRWTGGSGANVLTF
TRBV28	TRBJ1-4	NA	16	CASSSRGTGREEKLFF
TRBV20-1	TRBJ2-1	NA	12	CSATPTGHEQFF
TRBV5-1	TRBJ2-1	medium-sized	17	CASSGTSGSSTYNEQFF
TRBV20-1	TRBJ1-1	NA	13	CSARGQGFTEAFF
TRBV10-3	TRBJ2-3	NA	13	CAISEPQTDTQYF
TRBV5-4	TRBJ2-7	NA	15	CASSAGGQGRGEQYF
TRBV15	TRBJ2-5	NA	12	CATSRPSETQYF
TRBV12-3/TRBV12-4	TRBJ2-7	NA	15	CASSSGWGPSGEQYF
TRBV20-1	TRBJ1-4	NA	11	CSVGGREKLFF
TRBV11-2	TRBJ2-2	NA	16	CASSSRGLVSTGELFF
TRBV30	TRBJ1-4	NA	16	CAWSPKVGVTNEKLFF
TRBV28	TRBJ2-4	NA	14	CASVGRRGGDIQYF
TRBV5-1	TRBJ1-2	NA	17	CASSPFGQGSQGDGYTF
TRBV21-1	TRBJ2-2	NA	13	CATTTRETGELFF
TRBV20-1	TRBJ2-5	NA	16	CSAVRDSGSNQETQYF
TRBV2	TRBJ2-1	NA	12	CASSIQGNEQFF
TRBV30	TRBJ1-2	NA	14	CAWSTNLGGYGYTF